The 19 T cell receptor beta chains presented below share a single source sample, sequenced in a study of metastatic and nonmetastatic thyroid tumors. Treatment of any kind had been given to no patient before thyroid surgery. MiXCR re-clonotyped the PCR reads for TCRdb. This table has roughly 23,000 clones, 23% appearing once. The sequenced sample consisted of blood. The receptors here all came from a male donor with papillary thyroid cancer or a benign thyroid nodule (not recorded which). Some clones in this sample may be carry-over from other donors' samples.

This clone has just a few counts. The chain employs TRBV4-3 and TRBJ2-3; 7 bases map to TRBD2. The CDR3 has 15 residues. Losses at the gene ends were 0 bases for V and 4 bases for J; bases not matched to a gene: 4. Per the germline V gene, CDR1 is LGHNA and CDR2 is YSLEER. The CDR3 nucleotides read TGCGCCAGCAGCCAAGATCCGACTAGCTCAGATACGCAGTATTTT. Residues: CASSQDPTSSDTQYF.

Ten or more counts support this clone. The chain recombines TRBV10-3 with TRBJ2-5, with TRBD1 identical over 9 bases. After removal of 2 bases from V and 2 bases from J, the junction contained 6 bases not matched to a gene. Germline V gene lookup returns CDR1 ENHRY and CDR2 SYGVKD. The length of the CDR3 is 16 residues. The CDR3 sequence is CAISEQIGTGQETQYF. The CDR3 region has the DNA TGTGCCATCAGTGAGCAAATTGGGACAGGGCAAGAGACCCAGTACTTC.

The sample holds many counts of this clone. V gene TRBV3-1 combines with J gene TRBJ2-1, with D possibly matching TRBD2 (5 bases). The V and J ends lost 0 bases and 8 bases respectively, with 11 bases between them. This CDR3 has 14 amino acids. The germline gives CDR1 LGHDT, CDR2 YNNKEL (reference sequence). The CDR3 reads CASSQDIVEDEQFF. CDR3 nucleotide sequence: TGTGCCAGCAGCCAAGACATTGTGGAGGATGAGCAGTTCTTC.

This clone was observed many times. This rearrangement joins TRBV24-1 to TRBJ1-1; a weak D match, TRBD1 (5 bases). V was clipped by 9 bases and J by 4 bases, with 14 bases between them. This CDR3 is built from 13 residues. In germline, CDR1 is KGHDR, CDR2 SFDVKD. The chain's CDR3 is CATVARGGTEAFF. CDR3 bases: TGTGCCACCGTGGCCCGGGGGGGCACTGAAGCTTTCTTT.

The chain uses TRBV28 and TRBJ2-7; the D gene is possibly TRBD1 (6 bases). The CDR3 runs 14 residues. V lost 5 bases and J lost 4, with 15 bases in between. Germline CDR1 and CDR2: MDHEN and SYDVKM. The CDR3 coding sequence is TGTGCCAGCAGTACCGGGGACAAGGGGTACGAGCAGTACTTC. This encodes CASSTGDKGYEQYF. Supplemented by reference TRBV28 and TRBJ2-7, the full variable domain reads DVKVTQSSRYLVKRTGEKVFLECVQDMDHENMFWYRQDPGLGLRLIYFSYDVKMKEKGDIPEGYSVSREKKERFSLILESASTNQTSMYLCASSTGDKGYEQYFGPGTRLTVT.

This clone was found many times. This chain links TRBV11-1 with TRBJ2-7; the match to TRBD2 covers 8 bases. Germline loops: CDR1 SGHAT, CDR2 FQDESV (reference sequence). J gave up 5 bases and V 3 bases, and 6 bases lay outside the gene matches. The CDR3 has 14 amino acids. CDR3 in DNA: TGTGCCAGCAGCTTGATGACTAGCGTCGACGAGCAGTACTTC. Residues: CASSLMTSVDEQYF.

A few counts support this clone. The gene calls are TRBV11-2 and TRBJ1-2; 9 bases agree with TRBD1. V shed 4 bases and J 4 bases; nucleotides not matched to a gene: 7. This CDR3 contains 15 residues. The germline CDR1 and CDR2 sequences are SGHAT and FQNNGV. CDR3 nucleotide sequence: TGTGCCAGCAGCTCCTCGACAGGGGGGAGCTATGGCTACACCTTC. Translated, it gives CASSSSTGGSYGYTF.

A few counts support this clone. The chain links TRBV19 to TRBJ2-7; D is unresolved. The CDR3 runs to 15 residues. The germline V gene has CDR1 LNHDA and CDR2 SQIVND (reference sequence). V lost 5 bases and J 4 bases, leaving 18 bases between the germline ends. CDR3 bases: TGTGCCAGTAGTCCAACGGCGAGCAAACATTACGAGCAGTACTTC. This translates into CASSPTASKHYEQYF.

Regarding this clone: The junction and the germline gene differ at one end; a read error may be behind it. The chain carries TRBV6-1 and TRBJ1-1; D not certain. Germline V gene data show CDR1 as MNHNS and CDR2 as SASEGT. The length of the CDR3 is 12 residues. For the CDR3, the DNA is TGTGCCAGCAGTGAATCCCAGTATGAAGCTCTCTTT. Encoded protein: CASSESQYEALF.

This clone appeared a single time. This may arise from a read error, as a much more abundant clone is one base away. J is TRBJ2-3 and V is TRBV7-9, with D tentatively TRBD2 (6 bases). Per germline, CDR1 SEHNR and CDR2 FQNEAQ (reference sequence). V lost 1 base to trimming and J lost 4 bases, with 9 bases between them. The CDR3 contains 14 residues. CDR3 sequence reads: CASSLVGEADTQYF. The CDR3 DNA reads TGTGCCAGCAGCTTAGTAGGGGAGGCAGATACGCAGTATTTT.

This clone was seen many times. The chain uses TRBV20-1 and TRBJ2-7, with D possibly TRBD1 on 6 matching bases. V lost 6 bases to trimming and J lost 4 bases, with 13 bases between them. The germline V gene encodes CDR1 DFQATT and CDR2 SNEGSKA (reference sequence). The CDR3 runs to 12 residues. For the CDR3, the DNA is TGCAGTGCGCCCGGACAGCTATACGAGCAGTACTTC. This sequence encodes CSAPGQLYEQYF.

This clone was found a few times. The chain uses TRBV24-1 and TRBJ1-2, with 7 bases matching TRBD1. The CDR3 extends over 14 amino acids. J lost 7 bases, V lost 6 bases, and 10 bases had no gene match. Germline CDR1 is KGHDR and CDR2 is SFDVKD. CDR3 in amino acids: CATSHSTGLGGYTF. CDR3 DNA: TGTGCCACCAGTCATTCGACAGGGTTGGGTGGCTACACCTTC.

This clone was picked up many times. The chain carries TRBV30 and TRBJ2-4, with 10 bases lining up with TRBD2. The CDR3 length is 14 residues. Germline CDR1 is GTSNPN and CDR2 is SVGIG (reference sequence). Germline trimming cut 0 bases from V and 5 bases from J; bases unmatched to any gene: 1. As DNA, the CDR3 is TGTGCCTGGAGTGTAGGGACTAGCGAAAACATTCAGTACTTC. It specifies CAWSVGTSENIQYF.

This clone has ten or more counts. The rearrangement uses TRBV2 and TRBJ1-2; D unclear. CDR1 and CDR2 from the germline V gene are SNHLY and FYNNEI. The length of the CDR3 is 13 residues. V was clipped by 6 bases and J by 5 bases, with 13 bases between them. The CDR3 DNA reads as TGTGCCAGCAGCGCCACTGACTTATATGGCTACACCTTC. This codes for CASSATDLYGYTF.

This clone was detected ten times or more. Given a much more abundant clone one base away, this may be a read error. The sample contains more than one DNA sequence encoding this CDR3. The chain couples TRBV2 to TRBJ1-2, with 7 bases identical to TRBD1. Germline V gene data show CDR1 as SNHLY and CDR2 as FYNNEI. CDR3 length equals 15 residues. CDR3 sequence (DNA): TGTGCCAGCAGCGAAGGGGGCGGCATGGGCTATGGCTACACCTTC. This codes for CASSEGGGMGYGYTF.

This clone was found a few times. The chain carries TRBV24-1 and TRBJ1-2; 9 bases map to TRBD1. Per germline, CDR1 KGHDR and CDR2 SFDVKD. The CDR3 has 15 residues. V lost 3 bases and J lost 2; bases outside the gene matches: 3. The DNA of the CDR3 is TGTGCCACCAGTGATACCGGACAGGGGAACTATGGCTACACCTTC. Translation: CATSDTGQGNYGYTF.

The sample holds many counts of this clone. The chain carries TRBV5-6 and TRBJ2-7; TRBD2 matches 12 bases. CDR3 length equals 18 residues. Germline V CDR1 and CDR2: SGHDT, YYEEEE. After removal of 1 base from V and 1 base from J, the junction contained 9 bases not matched to a gene. CDR3 sequence (DNA): TGTGCCAGCAGCTTGAGGACTAGCGGGATAGTTGGGTCCTACGAGCAGTACTTC. It yields the protein CASSLRTSGIVGSYEQYF.

In its sample, this clone was seen many times. This rearrangement joins TRBV19 to TRBJ1-1; D perhaps matches TRBD1 (5 bases). Germline V CDR1 and CDR2: LNHDA, SQIVND (reference sequence). V gave up 7 bases and J gave up 2 bases, with 20 bases separating them. This CDR3 is 16 amino acids long. CDR3 in amino acids: CASILSGSVANTEAFF. DNA of the CDR3: TGTGCCAGTATATTATCAGGGTCGGTCGCAAACACTGAAGCTTTCTTT.

This clone was found a few times. This rearrangement joins TRBV6-1 to TRBJ1-6; 7 nucleotides match TRBD1. Germline trimming cut 6 bases from V and 10 bases from J; bases unmatched to any gene: 9. Germline values: CDR1 MNHNS, CDR2 SASEGT. CDR3 length: 14 residues. CDR3 region: CASRPTGESSPLHF. The CDR3 region has the DNA TGTGCCAGCAGACCTACAGGGGAATCATCACCCCTCCACTTT.